In its sample, the clone carrying this TCR beta chain was seen a few times. Its specificity is not known. Sample time point: newly diagnosed GD, antithyroid drugs for less than 3 months. Isolated PBMC RNA provided the starting material for the TCR library. Library construction for TCR beta used iRepertoire HTBI primers and Arm-PCR of CDR3 regions. TCRdb re-called the multiplex PCR reads through MiXCR, storing one row per CDR3 protein. The sample has hundreds of thousands of distinct CDR3 sequences; 13% are singletons. Germline V gene data show CDR1 as DFQATT and CDR2 as SNEGSKA (reference sequence). The CDR3 spans 14 residues. Trimming removed 2 bases from V and 6 bases from J; junction bases left unmatched: 7. This sample is part of a study of regulatory T cells in long-lasting Graves disease. Notes on the study in general: Persistent disease showed a preference for TRBV28, TRBJ1-2 and TRBJ2-5.

These records were also assigned to another study, of T cells in Graves' hyperthyroidism and ophthalmopathy.

The TCR comes from a man aged 25 to 40 with Graves disease. The rearrangement uses TRBV20-1 and TRBJ2-1; TRBD1 agrees at 7 bases. Sequenced here: peripheral blood mononuclear cells (PBMCs), sampled at new diagnosis, from a patient treated with antithyroid drugs. Here the CDR3 DNA reads TGCAGTGCTAGATCGGCAGGGGGTATCAATGAGCAGTTCTTC. Its translation is CSARSAGGINEQFF.